These 19 T cell receptor beta chains were sequenced from one sample in a study of CD8 T cells in Susac syndrome. cDNA came from around 0.54 to 1 ug RNA primed by random hexamers. TCRdb ran MiXCR on the immunoSEQ multiplex PCR reads and lists one entry per CDR3 protein. In the table there are some 130,000 distinct CDR3 sequences, nearly 95% of which are singletons. Sequencing was performed on CD4+ T cells from PBMCs. Receptors originate from a human donor in good health.

J is TRBJ1-5 and V is TRBV20-1; 7 nucleotides match TRBD1. Germline V gene data show CDR1 as DFQATT and CDR2 as SNEGSKA (reference sequence). The CDR3 is made up of 13 amino acids. The trim removed 7 bases at V and 7 bases at J, leaving 10 bases unmatched. The CDR3 here is CSVARGVEQPQHF. For the CDR3, the DNA is TGCAGTGTGGCCAGGGGGGTCGAGCAGCCCCAGCATTTT.

The V call is TRBV27, the J call TRBJ2-7, with D hard to call. V was trimmed by 4 bases and J by 0 bases, leaving 7 bases between them. The CDR3 sequence is 13 residues long. Germline V gives CDR1 MNHEY, CDR2 SMNVEV (reference sequence). The CDR3 reads CASSSHNSYEQYF. CDR3 nucleotides: TGTGCCAGCAGTTCCCACAACTCCTACGAGCAGTACTTC.

The V gene is TRBV28, the J gene TRBJ2-3; D possibly uses TRBD1 or TRBD2 (5 bases each). V lost 8 bases to trimming and J lost 14 bases, with 14 bases between them. Germline V CDR1 and CDR2: MDHEN, SYDVKM. This CDR3 contains 10 residues. CDR3 loop: CASGDPTRYF. The CDR3 coding sequence is TGTGCCAGCGGGGACCCCACTCGGTATTTT.

The chain has TRBV2 and TRBJ1-5, with D maybe TRBD1 (5 bases). V gave up 8 bases and J gave up 3 bases, with 20 bases separating them. CDR3 size: 16 residues. Per the germline V gene, CDR1 is SNHLY and CDR2 is FYNNEI. This chain's CDR3 is CASSLAGDLVNQPQHF. CDR3 bases: TGTGCCAGCTCTTTGGCGGGGGATCTGGTCAATCAGCCCCAGCATTTT. Supplemented by reference TRBV2 and TRBJ1-5, the full variable domain reads EPEVTQTPSHQVTQMGQEVILRCVPISNHLYFYWYRQILGQKVEFLVSFYNNEISEKSEIFDDQFSVERPDGSNFTLKIRSTKLEDSAMYFCASSLAGDLVNQPQHFGDGTRLSIL.

This chain uses TRBV2 with TRBJ1-5; possibly TRBD1 for D (5 bases). The germline gives CDR1 SNHLY, CDR2 FYNNEI. This CDR3 spans 14 amino acids. V was trimmed by 5 bases and J by 7 bases, leaving 15 bases between them. CDR3 sequence: CASSQGAGNQPQHF. The CDR3 DNA reads TGTGCCAGCAGTCAAGGGGCAGGTAACCAGCCCCAGCATTTT.

Only one count was recorded for this clonotype. The V and J genes are TRBV10-3 and TRBJ2-7; 7 bases agree with TRBD2. V gave up 0 bases and J gave up 0 bases; unmatched junction bases: 5. Germline CDR1 is ENHRY and CDR2 is SYGVKD. This CDR3 contains 16 residues. In DNA, the CDR3 is TGTGCCATCAGTGAGTCTTTTAGCGGGCCCTCCTACGAGCAGTACTTC. Protein sequence: CAISESFSGPSYEQYF.

The chain links TRBV28 to TRBJ2-5, with 7 positions matching TRBD2. Germline V lookup: CDR1 MDHEN, CDR2 SYDVKM. This CDR3 is 15 amino acids long. V was pared by 6 bases and J by 2 bases, with 9 bases of the junction left unmatched. For the CDR3, the DNA is TGTGCCAGCAGACGCGGGACTACCAGACAAGAGACCCAGTACTTC. Amino acids: CASRRGTTRQETQYF.

The chain links TRBV7-9 to TRBJ1-5; 8 bases are a match to TRBD1. Germline CDR1 is SEHNR and CDR2 is FQNEAQ (reference sequence). This CDR3 spans 15 amino acids. J gave up 4 bases and V 5 bases, and 7 bases lay outside the gene matches. The CDR3 DNA is TGTGCCAGCAGCCGCACAGGGGGAGGGAATCAGCCCCAGCATTTT. Its translation: CASSRTGGGNQPQHF. The complete variable domain, with remaining parts taken from reference TRBV7-9 and TRBJ1-5, reads DTGVSQNPRHKITKRGQNVTFRCDPISEHNRLYWYRQTLGQGPEFLTYFQNEAQLEKSRLLSDRFSAERPKGSFSTLEIQRTEQGDSAMYLCASSRTGGGNQPQHFGDGTRLSIL.

The chain links TRBV7-2 to TRBJ2-5, with 12 bases matching TRBD2. Germline CDR1 is SGHTA and CDR2 is FQGNSA. Trimming cost V 6 bases and J 2 bases; bases outside gene matches: 4. The CDR3 runs 15 residues. CDR3 amino acids: CASRLTSGRQETQYF. The CDR3 bases are TGTGCCAGCAGACTTACTAGCGGGAGGCAAGAGACCCAGTACTTC.

This clonotype was recorded a few times. The chain has TRBV3-1 and TRBJ2-5; TRBD2 matches 14 bases. Germline values: CDR1 LGHDT, CDR2 YNNKEL (reference sequence). The J segment lost 4 bases and the V segment lost 4 bases, leaving 5 bases of the junction unmatched. The CDR3 is made up of 16 amino acids. Written as DNA, the CDR3 is TGTGCCAGCAGCCCGGGACTAGCGGGAGTCGGAGAGACCCAGTACTTC. Its translation: CASSPGLAGVGETQYF.

The V gene is TRBV20-1, the J gene TRBJ2-7, with TRBD2 identical over 10 bases. From germline, CDR1 is DFQATT and CDR2 SNEGSKA (reference sequence). J was trimmed by 4 bases and V by 6 bases; bases with no gene match: 3. CDR3 length: 12 residues. The CDR3 DNA follows: TGCAGTGCCCAGCGGGAGGGTTACGAGCAGTACTTC. Translation: CSAQREGYEQYF.

The rearrangement joins TRBV29-1 to TRBJ1-1; D remains unclear. The CDR3 totals 13 residues. V lost 4 bases to trimming and J lost 0 bases, with 9 bases between them. Germline V gene lookup returns CDR1 SQVTM and CDR2 ANQGSEA. The CDR3 region has the DNA TGCAGCGTTGGGCGCCGTATGAACACTGAAGCTTTCTTT. Amino acid sequence: CSVGRRMNTEAFF.

The chain carries TRBV18 and TRBJ2-7; no firm D call. Germline V gene lookup returns CDR1 KGHSH and CDR2 LQKENI. The CDR3 runs to 14 residues. V gave up 2 bases and J gave up 0 bases, with 8 bases separating them. The CDR3 sequence: CASSPIRSSYEQYF. The CDR3 DNA reads TGTGCCAGCTCACCAATTAGGAGCTCCTACGAGCAGTACTTC.

The chain is built from TRBV2 and TRBJ2-3, with D possibly matching TRBD2 (5 bases). Trimming removed 8 bases from V and 3 bases from J, with 15 bases in between. CDR1 SNHLY and CDR2 FYNNEI come from the germline V gene. The CDR3 has 14 residues. CDR3 DNA: TGTGCCAGCGAACCGGGGTTCTGGACAGATACGCAGTATTTT. Translated, it gives CASEPGFWTDTQYF.

The rearrangement joins TRBV3-1 to TRBJ2-7, with D maybe TRBD1 (5 bases). From germline, CDR1 is LGHDT and CDR2 YNNKEL (reference sequence). The CDR3 contains 15 residues. Trimming took 0 bases from V and 2 from J, leaving 11 bases between them. The CDR3, as DNA: TGTGCCAGCAGCCAAGATTTAGGGGTCCCCTACGAGCAGTACTTC. Its protein is CASSQDLGVPYEQYF.

The chain couples TRBV27 to TRBJ2-7, with D possibly TRBD2 on 6 matching bases. The CDR3 is made up of 15 amino acids. The V end was cut by 3 bases, the J end by 3 bases, with 15 bases between. Per germline, CDR1 MNHEY and CDR2 SMNVEV (reference sequence). Here the CDR3 reads CASSLDPTSSYEQYF. In DNA form, the CDR3 reads TGTGCCAGCAGTTTGGACCCAACTAGCAGCTACGAGCAGTACTTC.

The chain uses TRBV2 and TRBJ2-3, with D perhaps being TRBD1 or TRBD2 (5 bases each). Germline V gene sequence: CDR1 SNHLY, CDR2 FYNNEI. The CDR3 length is 17 residues. V was trimmed by 2 bases and J by 2 bases, leaving 17 bases between them. The DNA for the CDR3 is TGTGCCAGCAGTGAACAGCAGGGAGAGCTTCACACAGATACGCAGTATTTT. Translating it yields CASSEQQGELHTDTQYF.

Regarding this clonotype: The junction shows a germline mismatch at one end, possibly a read error. The chain combines TRBV29-1 with TRBJ1-1, with D perhaps matching TRBD1 (5 bases). The CDR3 length is 12 residues. CDR1 SQVTM and CDR2 ANQGSEA come from the germline V gene. The CDR3 region is CSVVRENTEVFF. In DNA, the CDR3 is TGCAGCGTTGTCAGGGAGAACACTGAAGTTTTCTTT.

V and J are TRBV6-5 and TRBJ2-2, with D tentatively TRBD1 (6 bases). The germline V gene has CDR1 MNHEY and CDR2 SVGAGI. V was trimmed by 4 bases and J by 0 bases, leaving 12 bases between them. This CDR3 spans 16 amino acids. The DNA for the CDR3 is TGTGCCAGCAGTTCGGACAGCGCCGCGAACACCGGGGAGCTGTTTTTT. Its translation is CASSSDSAANTGELFF.